These 31 T cell receptor beta chains came from one sample sequenced in a study of shared clonotypes between healthy human individuals (dated by TCRdb to 2018 to 2021). Libraries were constructed by the immunoSEQ multiplex PCR assay. The immuneACCESS repertoire file appears here via TCRdb, limited to in-frame rearrangements. These files lack a portion of the clones; in checked studies, under half of the deficit traces to unresolved V genes, and the cause of the others is not known. The sample data list some 360,000 clones, and around 70% of these were observed just once. Around 9.3% of the sample is in the top ten clones. The sequenced sample was memory CD4+ T cells sorted from blood. The cell subset or site label here, explained by the study, means: CD45RA-negative fraction. The receptors come from a man younger than 45 in good health.

This clone was observed a handful of times. V and J are TRBV5-1 and TRBJ1-1; 8 bases agree with TRBD1. Germline CDR1 is SGHRS and CDR2 is YFSETQ. The CDR3 runs to 16 residues. V trimming: 4 bases; J trimming: 3 bases; junction bases outside the gene matches: 11. This CDR3 reads CASSPPDRGGDTEAFF. CDR3 sequence (DNA): TGCGCCAGCAGCCCTCCCGACAGGGGAGGTGACACTGAAGCTTTCTTT.

The chain is built from TRBV27 and TRBJ1-2; 8 bases map to TRBD1. The germline V gene encodes CDR1 MNHEY and CDR2 SMNVEV (reference sequence). Unmatched junction bases numbered 4, after V lost 5 bases and J lost 5 bases. This CDR3 has 13 amino acids. The CDR3 nucleotides read TGTGCCAGCAGTGGACGGACAGGGTATGGCTACACCTTC. This translates into CASSGRTGYGYTF.

The rearrangement joins TRBV7-2 to TRBJ2-7; 7 nucleotides agree with TRBD2. The germline gives CDR1 SGHTA, CDR2 FQGNSA. With 6 bases clipped from V and 7 bases from J, the junction kept 15 bases outside the gene matches. The CDR3 runs 15 residues. The CDR3: CASSMYGGRTEEQYF. The CDR3 bases are TGTGCCAGCAGTATGTATGGCGGGAGAACGGAGGAGCAGTACTTC.

J is TRBJ1-5 and V is TRBV6-5, with TRBD1 matching over 11 bases. With 6 bases clipped from V and 5 bases from J, the junction kept 3 bases outside the gene matches. In germline, CDR1 is MNHEY, CDR2 SVGAGI. This CDR3 is 14 amino acids long. CDR3 bases: TGTGCCAGCAGGGGACAGGGGGTTCATCAGCCCCAGCATTTT. Protein sequence: CASRGQGVHQPQHF.

CDR3 protein: CASSQDRKRTGRNEQFF. The DNA for the CDR3 is TGTGCCAGCAGCCAAGATCGTAAAAGGACAGGGAGGAATGAGCAGTTCTTC. This chain links TRBV14 with TRBJ2-1; 8 bases are shared with TRBD1. The CDR3 has 17 amino acids. Germline assignment: CDR1 SGHDN and CDR2 FVKESK. With 0 bases clipped from V and 7 bases from J, the junction kept 11 bases outside the gene matches.

V gene TRBV10-2 combines with J gene TRBJ2-1; TRBD2 is a possible D gene (6 bases). The V gene's germline CDR1 is WSHSY and CDR2 SAAADI. The CDR3 length is 18 residues. The ends were cut back, 2 bases at V and 6 bases at J, with 23 bases in the middle. The CDR3 nucleotides are TGCGCCAGCAGTGAGAGTCTAAAGCGGGTAGCCCCGAGCAATGAGCAGTTCTTC. This gives the protein CASSESLKRVAPSNEQFF.

The chain uses TRBV28 and TRBJ2-6; TRBD1 is a possible D gene (6 bases). The CDR3 is made up of 15 amino acids. V was clipped by 4 bases and J by 0 bases, with 7 bases between them. The germline V gene encodes CDR1 MDHEN and CDR2 SYDVKM. DNA of the CDR3: TGTGCCAGCAGTTCCAGGGGCTCTGGGGCCAACGTCCTGACTTTC. This encodes CASSSRGSGANVLTF.

The chain has TRBV5-4 and TRBJ1-4, with D hard to call. The CDR3 runs 12 residues. With 4 bases removed from V and 8 bases from J, the gap between germline ends came to 9 bases. Germline V CDR1 and CDR2: SGHNT, YYREEE (reference sequence). CDR3 coding DNA: TGTGCCAGCAGCGAGGCGGGCGAAAAACTGTTTTTT. This gives the protein CASSEAGEKLFF.

The table lists this clone with a few counts. V is TRBV28 and J is TRBJ1-1; D unresolved. The CDR3 length is 13 residues. From germline, CDR1 is MDHEN and CDR2 SYDVKM. Trimming cost V 7 bases and J 3 bases, with 12 bases left between them. CDR3 residues: CASTEPIHTEAFF. As DNA, the CDR3 is TGTGCCAGCACCGAACCAATCCACACTGAAGCTTTCTTT. The full variable domain, rest sourced from reference TRBV28 and TRBJ1-1, is DVKVTQSSRYLVKRTGEKVFLECVQDMDHENMFWYRQDPGLGLRLIYFSYDVKMKEKGDIPEGYSVSREKKERFSLILESASTNQTSMYLCASTEPIHTEAFFGQGTRLTVV.

This chain links TRBV28 with TRBJ2-7; 13 positions match TRBD2. CDR1 and CDR2 from the germline V gene are MDHEN and SYDVKM. V lost 5 bases to trimming and J lost 7 bases; unmatched junction nucleotides: 5. This CDR3 comprises 14 residues. The CDR3 DNA reads as TGTGCCAGCAGTACCGGACTAGCGGGAGTAGAGCAGTACTTC. Amino acids: CASSTGLAGVEQYF.

This chain joins TRBV19 and TRBJ2-5; D not resolved. CDR3 length equals 15 residues. Trimming took 4 bases from V and 1 from J, leaving 13 bases between them. Germline V gene sequence: CDR1 LNHDA, CDR2 SQIVND (reference sequence). The CDR3 region has the DNA TGTGCCAGTAGTAAAATTCCAACGGGCCAAGAGACCCAGTACTTC. Protein: CASSKIPTGQETQYF.

The chain is built from TRBV27 and TRBJ2-7; 13 nucleotides align to TRBD2. The CDR3 totals 13 residues. V was clipped by 10 bases and J by 4 bases; unmatched bases: 4. Germline CDR1 reads MNHEY; CDR2 reads SMNVEV (reference sequence). CDR3 bases: TGTGCCACCAGACTAGCGGGAGGATACGAGCAGTACTTC. Amino acid sequence: CATRLAGGYEQYF.

This clone showed up just a few times. The V call is TRBV5-1, the J call TRBJ2-6; TRBD1 agrees at 9 bases. CDR3 size: 15 residues. CDR1 and CDR2 from the germline V gene are SGHRS and YFSETQ. J gave up 0 bases and V 7 bases, and 2 bases lay outside the gene matches. The CDR3 coding sequence is TGCGCCAGCGGGACAGGGAACTCTGGGGCCAACGTCCTGACTTTC. It encodes CASGTGNSGANVLTF.

The chain has TRBV7-3 and TRBJ2-5; 7 bases agree with TRBD2. Germline lookup yields CDR1 SGHTA and CDR2 FQGTGA. V lost 0 bases, J lost 5 bases, and 0 bases stayed unmatched. The CDR3 spans 13 residues. The CDR3 reads CASSLTGGETQYF. The CDR3 DNA reads as TGTGCCAGCAGCTTAACCGGGGGGGAGACCCAGTACTTC.

To note about this clone: This same CDR3 is encoded by further DNA sequences in the sample. The chain carries TRBV6-5 and TRBJ1-2; no definite D call. Trimming took off 8 bases at V and 8 bases at J, with 24 bases between the two ends. Germline CDR1 MNHEY, CDR2 SVGAGI. The CDR3 consists of 15 residues. The CDR3 region is CASWALGREVGGYTF. The DNA of the CDR3 is TGTGCCAGCTGGGCTCTTGGCAGAGAGGTAGGCGGCTACACCTTC.

This chain uses TRBV5-1 with TRBJ1-4, with 9 bases lining up with TRBD1. This CDR3 has 14 residues. The germline CDR1 and CDR2 sequences are SGHRS and YFSETQ. Trimming removed 4 bases from V and 5 bases from J; junction bases left unmatched: 3. The CDR3 DNA sequence: TGCGCCAGCAGCCCAGGACAGGGGAATGAAAAACTGTTTTTT. Protein: CASSPGQGNEKLFF.

This chain joins TRBV27 and TRBJ2-7; a weak D match, TRBD1 (6 bases). V was cut by 6 bases and J by 5 bases, with 17 bases left in between. The CDR3 is made up of 14 amino acids. Germline V gene lookup returns CDR1 MNHEY and CDR2 SMNVEV (reference sequence). In nucleotides, the CDR3 is TGTGCCAGCAGCCTCTTTGACAGGCAGCACGAGCAGTACTTC. As protein: CASSLFDRQHEQYF.

This clone appeared a few times. V gene TRBV5-6 combines with J gene TRBJ2-2, with unresolved D. Germline CDR1 and CDR2: SGHDT and YYEEEE. CDR3 length: 16 residues. V lost 4 bases and J 3 bases, leaving 16 bases between the germline ends. The CDR3 protein is CASSAPLEVDTGELFF. DNA of the CDR3: TGTGCCAGCAGCGCTCCTCTAGAGGTGGACACCGGGGAGCTGTTTTTT.

The table lists this clone with a few counts. Within the sample, other DNA sequences also encode this same CDR3. The V gene is TRBV6-5, the J gene TRBJ2-5; D call uncertain. The V gene's germline CDR1 is MNHEY and CDR2 SVGAGI. Trimming stripped 5 bases from V and 4 bases from J, with 5 bases between. The CDR3 sequence is 11 residues long. In DNA form, the CDR3 reads TGTGCCAGCAGTACCGGAGAGACCCAGTACTTC. Its translation is CASSTGETQYF.

The V gene is TRBV5-1, the J gene TRBJ2-5; D is ambiguous. CDR3 length: 14 residues. Germline V gene sequence: CDR1 SGHRS, CDR2 YFSETQ. The V gene lost 1 base and the J gene lost 3 bases, with 10 bases spanning the gap. The DNA of the CDR3 is TGCGCCAGCAGCTTGATTCCGGCTAAAGAGACCCAGTACTTC. It encodes CASSLIPAKETQYF.

This chain connects TRBV6-5 to TRBJ1-3; D gene uncertain. Germline CDR1 and CDR2: MNHEY and SVGAGI. The length of the CDR3 is 11 residues. V was trimmed by 5 bases and J by 4 bases, leaving 3 bases between them. The CDR3: CASSLGNTIYF. The CDR3 DNA follows: TGTGCCAGCAGTCTGGGAAACACCATATATTTT.

J is TRBJ2-7 and V is TRBV5-8, with 7 bases fitting TRBD2. Germline CDR1 and CDR2: SGHTS and YDEGEE. The CDR3 covers 16 residues. Trimming cost V 2 bases and J 5 bases; bases outside gene matches: 13. Here the CDR3 DNA reads TGTGCCAGCAGCTTCGCGGGAGTGGTTAGAGGGAACGAGCAGTACTTC. This sequence encodes CASSFAGVVRGNEQYF. Together with reference TRBV5-8 and TRBJ2-7, the CDR3 gives the full variable domain: EAGVTQSPTHLIKTRGQQATLRCSPISGHTSVYWYQQALGLGLQFLLWYDEGEERNRGNFPPRFSGRQFPNYSSELNVNALELEDSALYLCASSFAGVVRGNEQYFGPGTRLTVT.

J is TRBJ1-5 and V is TRBV2; 7 bases fit TRBD1. Losses at the gene ends were 2 bases for V and 4 bases for J; bases not matched to a gene: 2. Germline CDR1 SNHLY, CDR2 FYNNEI. The CDR3 runs 14 residues. CDR3 protein: CASSESGQNQPQHF. CDR3 nucleotide sequence: TGTGCCAGCAGTGAATCGGGACAGAATCAGCCCCAGCATTTT.

This clone has more than one count but fewer than ten. This sequence joins TRBV2 and TRBJ1-1; D gene unclear. Trimming took 1 base from V and 2 from J, leaving 5 bases between them. This CDR3 is 13 amino acids long. Germline V gene data show CDR1 as SNHLY and CDR2 as FYNNEI. The CDR3 loop is CASSEGINTEAFF. CDR3 nucleotide sequence: TGTGCCAGCAGTGAAGGGATAAACACTGAAGCTTTCTTT.

The CDR3 DNA follows: TGTGCCAGCAGCTTGGGTAGGGGCGAGATTAGAGAGACCCAGTACTTC. This gives the protein CASSLGRGEIRETQYF. V gene TRBV5-4 combines with J gene TRBJ2-5; D might be TRBD1 (5 bases). V dropped 0 bases and J dropped 4 bases, with 16 bases sitting between them. Germline V gene sequence: CDR1 SGHNT, CDR2 YYREEE (reference sequence). The CDR3 is 16 amino acids.

The J gene is TRBJ2-4, the V gene TRBV30; a weak D match, TRBD2 (5 bases). Germline V CDR1 and CDR2: GTSNPN, SVGIG (reference sequence). The V and J ends lost 1 base and 10 bases respectively, with 17 bases between them. The CDR3 covers 14 residues. CDR3 nucleotides: TGTGCCTGGAGTGGCGGAGGAGCGAGCGTGATTCAGTACTTC. This sequence encodes CAWSGGGASVIQYF.

In its sample, this clone was seen once. The CDR3 DNA follows: TGTGCCAGCTCTTGGGGGAACACTGAAGCTTTCTTT. Encoded protein: CASSWGNTEAFF. V and J are TRBV6-6 and TRBJ1-1; D gene ambiguous. CDR1 MNHNY and CDR2 SVGAGI come from the germline V gene (reference sequence). This CDR3 contains 12 residues. The ends were cut back, 8 bases at V and 1 base at J, with 8 bases in the middle.

The chain is built from TRBV28 and TRBJ2-5; 7 nucleotides align to TRBD2. CDR1 MDHEN and CDR2 SYDVKM come from the germline V gene. There are 13 residues in the CDR3. The J segment lost 0 bases and the V segment lost 7 bases, leaving 2 bases of the junction unmatched. This chain's CDR3 is CASTSGHQETQYF. The CDR3 DNA reads as TGTGCCAGCACTAGCGGTCACCAAGAGACCCAGTACTTC. Full variable domain (outside the CDR3, taken from reference TRBV28 and TRBJ2-5): DVKVTQSSRYLVKRTGEKVFLECVQDMDHENMFWYRQDPGLGLRLIYFSYDVKMKEKGDIPEGYSVSREKKERFSLILESASTNQTSMYLCASTSGHQETQYFGPGTRLLVL.

The CDR3 DNA follows: TGCGCCAGCAGACTAGCGGGAGGCGTCACCGGGGAGCTGTTTTTT. Protein sequence: CASRLAGGVTGELFF. V and J are TRBV10-2 and TRBJ2-2; 12 nucleotides agree with TRBD2. Germline assignment: CDR1 WSHSY and CDR2 SAAADI. The CDR3 runs to 15 residues. The V gene end was trimmed by 6 bases and the J gene end by 4 bases; junction bases not matched to a gene: 3.

The chain carries TRBV19 and TRBJ2-5; D possibly matches TRBD1 or TRBD2 (5 bases each). Germline lookup yields CDR1 LNHDA and CDR2 SQIVND (reference sequence). V was trimmed by 1 base and J by 5 bases, leaving 14 bases between them. The CDR3 loop spans 15 amino acids. This CDR3 is CASSIGLGERETQYF. The CDR3 region has the DNA TGTGCCAGTAGTATAGGGCTGGGGGAGAGGGAGACCCAGTACTTC.

This clone was seen a few times. This rearrangement joins TRBV19 to TRBJ1-2; D may be TRBD1 (6 bases). CDR1 and CDR2 from the germline V gene are LNHDA and SQIVND (reference sequence). The CDR3 contains 14 residues. V shed 4 bases and J shed 4 bases, with 13 bases lying between them. The CDR3 here is CASSTDSQTYGYTF. As DNA, the CDR3 is TGTGCCAGTAGTACGGACAGCCAGACCTATGGCTACACCTTC.